The text below deals with one T cell receptor (beta chain). Its target is unknown. These data are taken from a study of T cell clonotyping in hematopoietic cell transplantation. Study results and limitations: Cells were unsorted, so CD4 and CD8 contributions were not separated. Pathologically expanded recipient clonotypes increased progressively from day 30 to day 180 as diversity fell. At the given depth, recipient repertoires were over 95% de novo clonotypes.

Here immunoSEQ multiplex PCR was the method, and the copy in TCRdb shows in-frame clones only, minus some. The sample records tens of thousands of clones, 90% to 95% being singletons. Germline loops: CDR1 SQVTM, CDR2 ANQGSEA. CDR3 length: 12 residues. The V and J ends lost 8 bases and 3 bases, in that order; junction bases with no gene match: 5. V gene TRBV29-1 combines with J gene TRBJ2-5; 8 nucleotides align to TRBD2. The clonotype comes from a woman in her 50s in good health. Some clones in this sample may be carry-over from other donors' samples. The sample was peripheral blood mononuclear cells. The CDR3 nucleotides are TGCAGCACCCAAGCGGGAGAAGAGACCCAGTACTTC. Translated: CSTQAGEETQYF.